The 32 T cell receptor beta chains in this list originate from one sample, sequenced in a study of cytomegalovirus exposure and HLA in healthy donors. Primers included in the PCR were 60 Vbeta and 13 Jbeta primers. Here immunoSEQ multiplex PCR was the method, and the copy in TCRdb shows in-frame clones only, minus some. This table has some 120,000 clones, around 80% appearing once. Sequencing was carried out using PBMCs. Receptor source: a man in his fifties or sixties in good health and CMV-seronegative.

This clone was picked up one time. The genes are TRBV29-1 and TRBJ1-2, with 7 bases identical to TRBD1. The CDR3 contains 13 residues. CDR1 and CDR2 (germline): SQVTM, ANQGSEA. Germline trimming cut 7 bases from V and 7 bases from J; bases unmatched to any gene: 12. CDR3 coding DNA: TGCAGCGCTGACCGACAGGGCAGCTTTGGCTACACCTTC. Amino acid sequence: CSADRQGSFGYTF.

Concerning this clone itself: One end of the junction varies from germline; a read error may be responsible. The CDR3: CASSLVVPQDIRTDTQYF. The CDR3 region has the DNA TGTGCCAGCAGTTTAGTGGTCCCCCAGGACATCCGCACAGATACGCAGTATTTT. The chain is built from TRBV7-8 and TRBJ2-3; possibly TRBD1 for D (5 bases). This CDR3 comprises 18 residues. CDR1 and CDR2 (germline): SGHVS, FQNEAQ.

The chain employs TRBV18 and TRBJ1-1; 7 bases fit TRBD1. V lost 0 bases to trimming and J lost 10 bases; unmatched junction nucleotides: 11. The CDR3 is 15 amino acids. The germline V gene encodes CDR1 KGHSH and CDR2 LQKENI. DNA for the CDR3: TGTGCCAGCTCACCACCTATGGGGCAGGGGGTCGGAGCTTTCTTT. It translates to CASSPPMGQGVGAFF.

The CDR3 sequence is CARRDRGFYGYTF. In DNA, the CDR3 is TGTGCCCGGCGGGACAGGGGCTTCTATGGCTACACCTTC. The chain recombines TRBV28 with TRBJ1-2; 10 nucleotides agree with TRBD1. Germline loops: CDR1 MDHEN, CDR2 SYDVKM. This CDR3 has 13 amino acids. V lost 11 bases, J lost 4 bases, and 7 bases stayed unmatched.

This clone has just a few counts. The chain carries TRBV11-1 and TRBJ2-7, with D unresolved. Per germline, CDR1 SGHAT and CDR2 FQDESV (reference sequence). V lost 0 bases and J 3 bases, leaving 12 bases between the germline ends. This CDR3 contains 15 residues. DNA of the CDR3: TGTGCCAGCAGCTTAGCGGCCGATAGAGGCTACGAGCAGTACGTC. Protein product: CASSLAADRGYEQYV.

This clone was detected a few times. This sequence joins TRBV10-3 and TRBJ2-1; D is perhaps TRBD2 (5 bases). The CDR3 has 15 amino acids. Germline loops: CDR1 ENHRY, CDR2 SYGVKD. V lost 6 bases to trimming and J lost 2 bases, with 14 bases between them. In DNA form, the CDR3 reads TGTGCCATCAGGACTGGGAGTGGGGCCTACAATGAGCAGTTCTTC. Its protein product is CAIRTGSGAYNEQFF.

The J gene is TRBJ1-1, the V gene TRBV6-5; a possible D gene is TRBD1 (6 bases). The CDR3 consists of 15 residues. V was pared by 4 bases and J by 1 base, with 13 bases between. Germline assignment: CDR1 MNHEY and CDR2 SVGAGI. The chain's CDR3 is CASSLNTGWNTEAFF. Here the CDR3 DNA reads TGTGCCAGCAGTTTGAATACAGGGTGGAACACTGAAGCTTTCTTT.

As regards this clone: This same CDR3 is encoded by further DNA sequences in the sample. This chain connects TRBV11-3 to TRBJ2-5; 8 positions agree with TRBD1. V lost 4 bases, J lost 5 bases, and 3 bases stayed unmatched. The germline gives CDR1 SGHNT, CDR2 YENEEA. CDR3 length: 13 residues. The chain's CDR3 is CASSSTGGETQYF. In DNA form, the CDR3 reads TGTGCCAGCAGCTCCACAGGGGGTGAGACCCAGTACTTC.

Written as DNA, the CDR3 is TGTGCCAGGGGGGGGGTAAGGGGCTACGAGCAGTACTTC. Its protein is CARGGVRGYEQYF. The chain carries TRBV2 and TRBJ2-7; 7 nucleotides align to TRBD2. The germline gives CDR1 SNHLY, CDR2 FYNNEI. With 9 bases clipped from V and 3 bases from J, the junction kept 8 bases outside the gene matches. The CDR3 runs to 13 residues.

The chain couples TRBV2 to TRBJ1-1, with D possibly TRBD1 on 5 matching bases. V was shortened by 5 bases and J by 4 bases, with 17 bases between the two germline ends. This CDR3 is 15 amino acids long. In germline, CDR1 is SNHLY, CDR2 FYNNEI. The CDR3 reads CASSFTGNGGTEAFF. In DNA form, the CDR3 reads TGTGCCAGCAGTTTCACTGGTAACGGGGGCACTGAAGCTTTCTTT.

This clone has a handful of counts. The chain employs TRBV11-3 and TRBJ1-1, with D perhaps matching TRBD1 (6 bases). Germline CDR1 reads SGHNT; CDR2 reads YENEEA. The CDR3 consists of 14 residues. The germline V and J ends were trimmed by 5 bases and 1 base, with 11 bases remaining between them. CDR3 loop: CASSISGQNTEAFF. CDR3 DNA: TGTGCCAGCAGCATTTCGGGACAGAACACTGAAGCTTTCTTT.

The genes are TRBV4-1 and TRBJ1-5; 7 bases map to TRBD1. This CDR3 spans 18 amino acids. The germline V gene encodes CDR1 MGHRA and CDR2 YSYEKL. Trimming removed 1 base from V and 3 bases from J; junction bases left unmatched: 12. CDR3 region: CASSQGQGAGRTNQPQHF. The CDR3 DNA is TGCGCCAGCAGCCAAGGACAGGGAGCGGGCCGGACCAATCAGCCCCAGCATTTT.

The V and J genes are TRBV5-4 and TRBJ1-2, with 7 positions matching TRBD1. This CDR3 spans 14 amino acids. Germline V lookup: CDR1 SGHNT, CDR2 YYREEE (reference sequence). The ends lost 4 bases at V and 4 bases at J; junction bases unmatched: 7. The CDR3, as DNA: TGTGCCAGCAGCACAGGACAGGTCCTCTATGGCTACACCTTC. This translates into CASSTGQVLYGYTF.

The rearrangement links TRBV7-9 to TRBJ1-1; TRBD1 matches 7 bases. This CDR3 contains 14 residues. Germline-derived CDR1 and CDR2 are SEHNR and FQNEAQ (reference sequence). The V segment lost 5 bases and the J segment 8 bases; nucleotides outside the gene matches: 11. In DNA, the CDR3 is TGTGCCAGCAGCCTGTCCGGACAGGCACCCGAAGCTTTCTTT. The encoded protein is CASSLSGQAPEAFF.

This rearrangement joins TRBV5-1 to TRBJ2-2; 12 bases match TRBD1. J gave up 10 bases and V 3 bases, and 13 bases lay outside the gene matches. CDR1 SGHRS and CDR2 YFSETQ come from the germline V gene. The CDR3 is 17 amino acids. CDR3 residues: CASSYKGQGAPGAELFF. For the CDR3, the DNA is TGCGCCAGCAGCTATAAGGGACAGGGGGCCCCAGGGGCGGAGCTGTTTTTT.

The rearrangement links TRBV28 to TRBJ1-2; D call uncertain. The CDR3 runs 15 residues. Germline CDR1 is MDHEN and CDR2 is SYDVKM. V was clipped by 1 base and J by 6 bases, with 15 bases between them. The CDR3 DNA reads TGTGCCAGCAGTTTATCTTCCGTTGAGGGAGATGGCTACACCTTC. This encodes CASSLSSVEGDGYTF.

This chain connects TRBV5-4 to TRBJ2-3; D remains ambiguous. CDR3 length: 14 amino acids. Germline V gives CDR1 SGHNT, CDR2 YYREEE (reference sequence). Trimming took 4 bases from V and 1 from J, leaving 10 bases between them. CDR3 bases: TGTGCCAGCAGCCGGCCCCAGGGCACAGATACGCAGTATTTT. Protein: CASSRPQGTDTQYF. The variable domain in full, with the rest retrieved from reference TRBV5-4 and TRBJ2-3, is ETGVTQSPTHLIKTRGQQVTLRCSSQSGHNTVSWYQQALGQGPQFIFQYYREEENGRGNFPPRFSGLQFPNYSSELNVNALELDDSALYLCASSRPQGTDTQYFGPGTRLTVL.

The rearrangement uses TRBV5-1 and TRBJ1-1, with D perhaps TRBD1 (6 bases). The CDR3 runs 15 residues. The ends were cut back, 3 bases at V and 4 bases at J, with 16 bases in the middle. Germline CDR1 SGHRS, CDR2 YFSETQ. The CDR3: CASSWGWGLITEAFF. CDR3 bases: TGCGCCAGCAGCTGGGGATGGGGGCTGATCACTGAAGCTTTCTTT. Full variable domain (outside the CDR3, taken from reference TRBV5-1 and TRBJ1-1): KAGVTQTPRYLIKTRGQQVTLSCSPISGHRSVSWYQQTPGQGLQFLFEYFSETQRNKGNFPGRFSGRQFSNSRSEMNVSTLELGDSALYLCASSWGWGLITEAFFGQGTRLTVV.

The genes are TRBV2 and TRBJ2-1; D gene ambiguous. The ends were cut back, 4 bases at V and 2 bases at J, with 12 bases in the middle. This CDR3 has 15 amino acids. Per the germline V gene, CDR1 is SNHLY and CDR2 is FYNNEI. As DNA, the CDR3 is TGTGCCAGCAGTGGTCGGATTGGGCCCTACAATGAGCAGTTCTTC. It yields the protein CASSGRIGPYNEQFF.

The chain is built from TRBV4-1 and TRBJ1-5; D perhaps matches TRBD1 (5 bases). Germline lookup yields CDR1 MGHRA and CDR2 YSYEKL. The CDR3 has 15 amino acids. V was trimmed by 2 bases and J by 0 bases, leaving 8 bases between them. CDR3 sequence reads: CASSQPGPSNQPQHF. The CDR3 DNA is TGCGCCAGCAGCCAACCAGGGCCTAGCAATCAGCCCCAGCATTTT.

This clone was detected only once. The rearrangement uses TRBV11-3 and TRBJ1-3, with 8 bases that match TRBD1. Germline V gene lookup returns CDR1 SGHNT and CDR2 YENEEA. Trimming removed 5 bases from V and 4 bases from J; junction bases left unmatched: 7. This CDR3 is built from 15 residues. CDR3 amino acids: CASSPGTGRGNTIYF. The CDR3 DNA reads TGTGCCAGCAGCCCCGGGACAGGTCGAGGAAACACCATATATTTT.

This chain joins TRBV11-2 and TRBJ1-1, with TRBD1 matching 8 bases. Germline CDR1 and CDR2: SGHAT and FQNNGV. V dropped 5 bases and J dropped 4; count of bases not matched to a gene: 12. This CDR3 region has 16 residues. CDR3 loop: CASSRPWDRIITEAFF. The DNA for the CDR3 is TGTGCCAGCAGCCGCCCCTGGGACAGGATTATCACTGAAGCTTTCTTT.

The chain joins TRBV7-6 to TRBJ1-1; 7 bases fit TRBD1. The CDR3 runs to 14 residues. Trimming at V came to 5 bases and at J to 0 bases, leaving 3 bases not matched to a gene. Germline CDR1 SGHVS, CDR2 FNYEAQ. This chain's CDR3 is CASSMGQLNTEAFF. The CDR3 coding sequence is TGTGCCAGCAGCATGGGACAGCTGAACACTGAAGCTTTCTTT. Filled out from reference TRBV7-6 and TRBJ1-1, the complete variable domain reads GAGVSQSPRYKVTKRGQDVALRCDPISGHVSLYWYRQALGQGPEFLTYFNYEAQQDKSGLPNDRFSAERPEGSISTLTIQRTEQRDSAMYRCASSMGQLNTEAFFGQGTRLTVV.

The chain has TRBV5-6 and TRBJ1-5; 10 bases are shared with TRBD1. V lost 8 bases and J lost 2; bases outside the gene matches: 7. Germline assignment: CDR1 SGHDT and CDR2 YYEEEE. CDR3 length: 15 residues. The CDR3: CASSRTGGGNQPQHF. Here the CDR3 DNA reads TGTGCCAGTTCGAGGACAGGGGGAGGCAATCAGCCCCAGCATTTT. The whole variable domain, filled in from reference TRBV5-6 and TRBJ1-5, reads DAGVTQSPTHLIKTRGQQVTLRCSPKSGHDTVSWYQQALGQGPQFIFQYYEEEERQRGNFPDRFSGHQFPNYSSELNVNALLLGDSALYLCASSRTGGGNQPQHFGDGTRLSIL.

The chain links TRBV19 to TRBJ2-6; TRBD1 aligns across 8 bases. There are 16 residues in the CDR3. The V gene's germline CDR1 is LNHDA and CDR2 SQIVND (reference sequence). After removal of 3 bases from V and 2 bases from J, the junction contained 3 bases not matched to a gene. CDR3 sequence: CASSMARGPGANVLTF. The CDR3 DNA reads as TGTGCCAGTAGTATGGCCAGGGGGCCTGGGGCCAACGTCCTGACTTTC. Complete variable domain (other parts from reference TRBV19 and TRBJ2-6): DGGITQSPKYLFRKEGQNVTLSCEQNLNHDAMYWYRQDPGQGLRLIYYSQIVNDFQKGDIAEGYSVSREKKESFPLTVTSAQKNPTAFYLCASSMARGPGANVLTFGAGSRLTVL.

V and J are TRBV18 and TRBJ1-3; D is uncertain. V was shortened by 2 bases and J by 0 bases, with 5 bases between the two germline ends. In germline, CDR1 is KGHSH, CDR2 LQKENI. The CDR3 extends over 14 amino acids. CDR3 coding DNA: TGTGCCAGCTCACCATCAGTCTCTGGAAACACCATATATTTT. It encodes CASSPSVSGNTIYF. The full variable domain, in which reference TRBV18 and TRBJ1-3 provide the parts outside the CDR3, is NAGVMQNPRHLVRRRGQEARLRCSPMKGHSHVYWYRQLPEEGLKFMVYLQKENIIDESGMPKERFSAEFPKEGPSILRIQQVVRGDSAAYFCASSPSVSGNTIYFGEGSWLTVV.

This chain uses TRBV6-5 with TRBJ1-2; possible D gene TRBD1, 5 bases. The ends were cut back, 7 bases at V and 4 bases at J, with 19 bases in the middle. Per germline, CDR1 MNHEY and CDR2 SVGAGI. The CDR3 spans 15 residues. In DNA form, the CDR3 reads TGTGCCAGCACTCTGGGGGGGTCCTTGGGCTATGGCTACACCTTC. This codes for CASTLGGSLGYGYTF.

The chain uses TRBV10-3 and TRBJ1-5, with no clear D. Per germline, CDR1 ENHRY and CDR2 SYGVKD. CDR3 length: 14 residues. V was clipped by 0 bases and J by 3 bases, with 6 bases between them. The CDR3 reads CAISESPVNQPQHF. Written as DNA, the CDR3 is TGTGCCATCAGTGAGTCCCCCGTCAATCAGCCCCAGCATTTT.

This clone was seen just once. The chain has TRBV28 and TRBJ1-2; weak D call: TRBD1 (6 bases). Trimming pared 1 base from V and 2 bases from J, leaving 8 bases between. Looked up from germline, CDR1 is MDHEN and CDR2 is SYDVKM. This CDR3 spans 14 amino acids. The CDR3 sequence: CASSLLQGNYGYTF. The CDR3 DNA follows: TGTGCCAGCAGTTTATTACAGGGAAACTATGGCTACACCTTC.

J is TRBJ1-4 and V is TRBV27; 7 bases agree with TRBD1. CDR1 is MNHEY and CDR2 is SMNVEV in the germline V gene (reference sequence). This CDR3 contains 15 residues. After removal of 5 bases from V and 0 bases from J, the junction contained 3 bases not matched to a gene. CDR3 coding DNA: TGTGCCAGCAGTCCCCAGGGGGCAACTAATGAAAAACTGTTTTTT. It translates to CASSPQGATNEKLFF.

The rearrangement joins TRBV19 to TRBJ1-5; 8 nucleotides agree with TRBD1. The V segment lost 3 bases and the J segment 2 bases; nucleotides outside the gene matches: 9. CDR3 length equals 17 residues. The germline CDR1 and CDR2 sequences are LNHDA and SQIVND (reference sequence). The CDR3 here is CASSIRGRRLGNQPQHF. CDR3 DNA sequence: TGTGCCAGTAGTATCAGGGGGCGCAGATTGGGCAATCAGCCCCAGCATTTT.

The rearrangement links TRBV10-3 to TRBJ2-1; 11 nucleotides agree with TRBD1. The CDR3 has 17 amino acids. CDR1 and CDR2 from the germline V gene are ENHRY and SYGVKD. The V segment lost 3 bases and the J segment 0 bases; nucleotides outside the gene matches: 4. CDR3 in DNA: TGTGCCATCAGTGACGGACAGGGGGCAACCTCCTACAATGAGCAGTTCTTC. Protein: CAISDGQGATSYNEQFF.